The entry that follows covers one TCR beta chain sequence. Its antigen remains unidentified. Data came from immunoSEQ multiplex PCR; TCRdb stores just in-frame clones and leaves some out. Counted here are approximately 14,000 clones, roughly 72% occurring once; the ten biggest clones make up about half. The CDR3 spans 15 residues. Germline lookup yields CDR1 MGHRA and CDR2 YSYEKL. Trimming took 0 bases from V and 9 from J; bases not matched to a gene: 5. The sample belongs to a study of radiotherapy plus CTLA-4 blockade in lung cancer. Study overall: Disease control reached 30% to 35%, with objective responses in less than 20%.

Points from the study as a whole: Among reported predictors of response, early blood T cell clone dynamics with interferon-beta performed best.

Alongside CTLA-4 blockade with ipilimumab, patients with chemo-refractory metastatic non-small-cell lung cancer received focal radiation. The source of this sequence is a human donor with non-small cell lung cancer whose response to radiotherapy plus ipilimumab could not be evaluated. This sample comprised peripheral blood, obtained from a patient treated with radiotherapy plus ipilimumab. This sequence joins TRBV4-1 and TRBJ2-3; 11 bases are shared with TRBD1. CDR3 region: CASSQEGTGGLTQYF. CDR3 nucleotide sequence: TGCGCCAGCAGCCAAGAGGGGACAGGGGGTTTGACGCAGTATTTT.